This T cell receptor (beta chain) came from a study of CD8 T cells in Susac syndrome. Whole-study context: At blood draw, Susac syndrome patients were therapy-naive, on corticosteroids, or on intravenous immunoglobulin alone.

The RNA, roughly 0.5 to 1 ug, was put through reverse transcription using random hexamers. TCRdb re-analysed the immunoSEQ multiplex PCR reads in MiXCR, keeping a single row per CDR3 protein. In the table there are roughly 250,000 distinct CDR3 sequences, around 96% of which are singletons. The length of the CDR3 is 13 residues. V lost 0 bases to trimming and J lost 1 base, with 3 bases between them. In blood CD8+ and CD4+ T cells, TCR beta underwent sequencing. Patients having Susac syndrome satisfied recently defined diagnostic criteria for definite or probable disease. The chain recombines TRBV12-3 or TRBV12-4 with TRBJ2-5; D is unresolved. The clonotype was recovered from a human donor with Susac syndrome. The sequenced sample was CD4+ T cells from PBMCs. The CDR3 region is CASSLAAQETQYF. DNA for the CDR3: TGTGCCAGCAGTTTAGCGGCCCAAGAGACCCAGTACTTC.